The entry below describes one TCR beta chain. This entry comes from a study of blood T cell repertoires in COVID-19. About the study: Material from acute and convalescent COVID-19 was sourced from the United States, Italy and Spain. Sample material is recorded as cDNA or gDNA derived from T cells, B-cell-depleted T cells, or PBMCs.

Seattle participants joined during active infection and were tracked over time. Under the authors' procedure: Counts of nucleated cells, estimated from reference gene primer amplification, were obtained. Only in-frame clones appear in the TCRdb table, and some are missing; sequencing was by immunoSEQ multiplex PCR. That table furnishes V, J and clone size, whereas the DNA furnished D and trimming. The sample shows about 210,000 clones, 82% of them seen only once. The CDR3 spans 17 residues. CDR1 is MGHRA, CDR2 YSYEKL, per germline. After removal of 2 bases from V and 2 bases from J, the junction contained 8 bases not matched to a gene.

J is TRBJ2-3 and V is TRBV4-1; 9 bases are shared with TRBD2. The sequence derives from a woman aged 55 to 70 with COVID-19, enrolled during active disease. The material sequenced was peripheral blood. The CDR3 is CASSQRALAGYTDTQYF. CDR3 coding DNA: TGCGCCAGCAGCCAAAGGGCCCTAGCGGGGTACACAGATACGCAGTATTTT.